This record concerns one T cell receptor beta chain sequence. The antigen is not known. These data belong to a study of monozygotic twins with inflammatory bowel disease. Study-wide findings and caveats: The study found lower TCRbeta diversity (inverse Simpson) in IBD patients than in healthy co-twins. Telling apart the different T cell subtypes was not possible. Since immunosuppressive treatments differed, patient repertoires may have gained added variability.

Germline-derived CDR1 and CDR2 are LGHNA and YSLEER. This CDR3 region has 15 residues. The template switching step added UMIs that contained a 6-nucleotide sample barcode. Using the 5' RACE reads, TCRdb records one entry per CDR3 protein without DNA. This listing includes some 330,000 distinct CDR3 sequences. The gene calls are TRBV4-3 and TRBJ2-1; absent DNA, TCRdb's TRBD2 call cannot be checked. This TCR was sampled from a human donor with ulcerative colitis or Crohn's disease, or a healthy co-twin of an affected twin (not recorded which). The sequenced sample consisted of blood. CDR3 sequence: CASSQHRREGNEQFF.